This entry features one TCR beta chain sequence. Its specificity is unknown. CDR1 and CDR2 from the germline V gene are SGHRS and YFSETQ. V shed 4 bases, J shed 4 bases, and the junction held 8 bases outside the gene matches. This CDR3 is built from 14 residues. Some clones are missing from TCRdb's copy, which holds only in-frame ones; the method was immunoSEQ multiplex PCR. The sample lists around 210,000 clones; roughly 94% were seen once. This entry comes from a study of T cell responses to AZD1222 COVID-19 vaccine. Study findings and constraints: Two AZD1222 administrations were followed by greater Spike-specific TCR breadth and depth. It was only after the peak T cell response that any repertoires were sampled. The study identified only six AZD1222 recipients as seropositive at baseline.

The chain employs TRBV5-1 and TRBJ2-7; 7 nucleotides align to TRBD2. The clonotype was recovered from an adult who received the MenACWY meningococcal vaccine as a control. The material was peripheral blood, obtained 28 days after the second dose of the MenACWY control vaccine. The CDR3 region is CASSGEGTTYEQYF. In DNA, the CDR3 is TGCGCCAGCAGCGGGGAGGGGACGACTTACGAGCAGTACTTC.